This T cell receptor beta chain was documented in a study of blood T cell repertoires in COVID-19. Looking at the study overall: For recovered donors of Cohort 3, there were two negative PCRs, clearance, or symptom resolution. The analysed material was cDNA or gDNA that came from T cells, B-cell-depleted T cells, or PBMCs.

Each participant's cohort was designated according to participant-reported clinical history. There are 15 residues in the CDR3. Losses at the gene ends were 6 bases for V and 6 bases for J; bases not matched to a gene: 12. In germline, CDR1 is MDHEN, CDR2 SYDVKM. In the authors' methods: Counts of nucleated cells, estimated from reference gene primer amplification, were obtained. Method: immunoSEQ multiplex PCR; TCRdb's copy keeps in-frame clones and lacks some. D and trimming were read from the DNA, whereas the V and J calls and clone size are those reported in that table. This sample has approximately 210,000 clones, with around 86% found just once.

The source is a man aged 25 to 45 in a cohort exposed to, infected with or recovered from COVID-19 (not recorded which). The sequenced sample was PBMCs or T cells enriched from blood (not recorded which). The chain is built from TRBV28 and TRBJ2-7; 9 bases match TRBD2. CDR3 sequence: CASSEHSGSPAEQYF. The CDR3 DNA reads TGTGCCAGCAGCGAGCATAGCGGGAGCCCGGCCGAGCAGTACTTC. Together with reference TRBV28 and TRBJ2-7, the CDR3 gives the full variable domain: DVKVTQSSRYLVKRTGEKVFLECVQDMDHENMFWYRQDPGLGLRLIYFSYDVKMKEKGDIPEGYSVSREKKERFSLILESASTNQTSMYLCASSEHSGSPAEQYFGPGTRLTVT.